What follows are 32 T cell receptor beta chains derived from one specimen sequenced in a study of blood T cell repertoires in COVID-19. This table comes from immunoSEQ multiplex PCR, and its TCRdb copy is limited to in-frame clones, with some not included. The table has under 150,000 clones, roughly four fifths seen once; the top ten hold 9%. Material: peripheral blood. Every receptor here comes from a woman in her fifties or sixties with active or convalescent COVID-19.

This chain links TRBV9 with TRBJ2-3; 8 bases fit TRBD2. V lost 2 bases, J lost 6 bases, and 5 bases stayed unmatched. Germline assignment: CDR1 SGDLS and CDR2 YYNGEE. The CDR3 has 14 amino acids. CDR3 coding DNA: TGTGCCAGCAGCGTCGGGGGGGCCCTGGATACGCAGTATTTT. Amino acid sequence: CASSVGGALDTQYF.

This clone has more than one count but fewer than ten. The chain employs TRBV12-3 or TRBV12-4 and TRBJ1-2; the D gene is possibly TRBD1 (5 bases). The V and J ends lost 4 bases and 8 bases respectively, with 14 bases between them. The CDR3 spans 13 residues. The CDR3 DNA reads as TGTGCCAGCAGTTATAGGGGAGGGAAGGGCTACACCTTC. It translates to CASSYRGGKGYTF.

This chain joins TRBV27 and TRBJ1-5; TRBD1 matches at 8 bases. Germline CDR1 MNHEY, CDR2 SMNVEV (reference sequence). The CDR3 runs 13 residues. V dropped 6 bases and J dropped 6; count of bases not matched to a gene: 4. This CDR3 is CASRGQGGQPQHF. The CDR3 DNA follows: TGTGCCAGCAGAGGACAGGGTGGTCAGCCCCAGCATTTT.

There are a few counts of this clone. This chain joins TRBV7-3 and TRBJ1-6; 7 bases match TRBD1. CDR1 is SGHTA, CDR2 FQGTGA, per germline. The CDR3 is made up of 14 amino acids. The V and J ends lost 0 bases and 7 bases, in that order; junction bases with no gene match: 0. DNA for the CDR3: TGTGCCAGCAGCTTAACGACAGGGAATTCACCCCTCCACTTT. This sequence encodes CASSLTTGNSPLHF.

The genes are TRBV28 and TRBJ1-5; 9 bases map to TRBD1. The CDR3 sequence is 18 residues long. V trimming: 6 bases; J trimming: 2 bases; junction bases outside the gene matches: 14. Per the germline V gene, CDR1 is MDHEN and CDR2 is SYDVKM. The CDR3 is CASSQPSDRGGGNQPQHF. The CDR3 DNA sequence: TGTGCCAGCAGCCAACCCTCGGACAGGGGTGGAGGCAATCAGCCCCAGCATTTT.

This chain links TRBV9 with TRBJ1-1; TRBD1 agrees at 8 bases. This CDR3 has 13 amino acids. Germline loops: CDR1 SGDLS, CDR2 YYNGEE. Trimming took 3 bases from V and 4 from J; bases not matched to a gene: 2. CDR3 region: CASSDDRGTEAFF. CDR3 sequence (DNA): TGTGCCAGCAGCGACGACAGGGGCACTGAAGCTTTCTTT.

V and J are TRBV5-1 and TRBJ1-2, with 7 bases identical to TRBD1. CDR1 and CDR2 (germline): SGHRS, YFSETQ. The CDR3 has 14 amino acids. With 4 bases clipped from V and 4 bases from J, the junction kept 7 bases outside the gene matches. CDR3 in DNA: TGCGCCAGCAGCCCCGAGACAGGGACCTATGGCTACACCTTC. Translation gives CASSPETGTYGYTF.

In its sample, this clone was seen once. This sequence joins TRBV6-5 and TRBJ1-1; a possible D gene is TRBD1 (6 bases). Between the trimmed V and J ends, which lost 5 bases and 2 bases, there was a span of 12 bases. The CDR3 spans 14 residues. CDR1 and CDR2 (germline): MNHEY, SVGAGI. The CDR3 protein is CASSRTARNTEAFF. Here the CDR3 DNA reads TGTGCCAGCAGTCGGACAGCGCGAAACACTGAAGCTTTCTTT.

Relative to its sample, this clone is medium-sized. V usage is TRBV2 and J usage is TRBJ2-7, with D possibly TRBD1 on 6 matching bases. V shed 8 bases and J shed 1 base, with 15 bases lying between them. Looked up from germline, CDR1 is SNHLY and CDR2 is FYNNEI. The length of the CDR3 is 14 residues. The CDR3 spells CASRIRTDSYEQYF. The CDR3 DNA reads TGTGCCAGCCGCATCCGGACAGATTCCTACGAGCAGTACTTC.

The rearrangement joins TRBV6-2 or TRBV6-3 to TRBJ1-2, with D maybe TRBD1 (6 bases). Per germline, CDR1 MNHEY and CDR2 SVGEGT. CDR3 size: 14 residues. Trimming removed 2 bases at V and 6 bases at J, with 13 bases between. The CDR3 sequence is CASSYLAGENGYTF. For the CDR3, the DNA is TGTGCCAGCAGTTACCTGGCAGGGGAAAATGGCTACACCTTC.

V gene TRBV5-6 combines with J gene TRBJ1-4; 7 nucleotides match TRBD1. Germline V gene lookup returns CDR1 SGHDT and CDR2 YYEEEE. This CDR3 contains 18 residues. V shed 1 base, J shed 8 bases, and the junction held 17 bases outside the gene matches. The CDR3, as DNA: TGTGCCAGCAGCTTGTATTCCGGGCATGGAGGGGGCGCGGAAAAACTGTTTTTT. Translation gives CASSLYSGHGGGAEKLFF.

This chain connects TRBV30 to TRBJ2-3; a possible D gene is TRBD2 (6 bases). The CDR3 extends over 14 amino acids. V shed 2 bases and J shed 4 bases, with 13 bases lying between them. Germline lookup yields CDR1 GTSNPN and CDR2 SVGIG (reference sequence). The CDR3 loop is CAWSRGIAADTQYF. The CDR3 nucleotides read TGTGCCTGGAGTCGGGGGATCGCCGCAGATACGCAGTATTTT.

This chain joins TRBV7-9 and TRBJ2-1; 7 bases match TRBD1. The V gene end was trimmed by 5 bases and the J gene end by 9 bases; junction bases not matched to a gene: 7. The CDR3 is made up of 13 amino acids. Germline V gene data show CDR1 as SEHNR and CDR2 as FQNEAQ (reference sequence). CDR3 coding DNA: TGTGCCAGCAGCCTCTTACAGGGGAGTGAGCAGTTCTTC. This encodes CASSLLQGSEQFF.

In DNA form, the CDR3 reads TGTGCCAGCAGTCCCTTGTCAGGGGGCGATCAAGAAGATGGCTACACCTTC. Translating it yields CASSPLSGGDQEDGYTF. The rearrangement joins TRBV6-6 to TRBJ1-2, with TRBD1 identical over 8 bases. With V trimmed by 5 bases and J by 6 bases, 17 bases remained unmatched. The CDR3 runs to 17 residues. CDR1 is MNHNY and CDR2 is SVGAGI in the germline V gene (reference sequence).

In its sample, this clone was seen once. V and J are TRBV10-3 and TRBJ1-1; D possibly corresponds to TRBD1 (5 bases). The V and J ends lost 4 bases and 1 base respectively, with 10 bases between them. Germline CDR1 and CDR2: ENHRY and SYGVKD. The length of the CDR3 is 14 residues. The CDR3 nucleotides are TGTGCCATCAGTGGGCAGGGTGGGAACACTGAAGCTTTCTTT. Translated, it gives CAISGQGGNTEAFF.

This clone has at least ten counts. Here the CDR3 DNA reads TGTGCCAGCAGCGTATTCGCGGGTGTCGACGAGCAGTACTTC. Translated: CASSVFAGVDEQYF. The rearrangement uses TRBV9 and TRBJ2-7; D possibly corresponds to TRBD2 (5 bases). The CDR3 loop spans 14 amino acids. Deletions cut 1 base from V and 5 bases from J, with 13 bases between. From germline, CDR1 is SGDLS and CDR2 YYNGEE.

This chain connects TRBV5-6 to TRBJ1-1; D remains unclear. The CDR3 covers 15 residues. The ends were cut back, 1 base at V and 0 bases at J, with 10 bases in the middle. CDR1 is SGHDT and CDR2 is YYEEEE in the germline V gene. The DNA for the CDR3 is TGTGCCAGCAGCTTGCGGGTCCGAATGAACACTGAAGCTTTCTTT. Protein: CASSLRVRMNTEAFF.

This CDR3 is CAWRGEMNRGSEKLFF. The CDR3 nucleotides read TGTGCCTGGAGAGGAGAAATGAACAGGGGGTCCGAAAAACTGTTTTTT. The chain links TRBV30 to TRBJ1-4; 8 nucleotides align to TRBD1. Trimming cost V 3 bases and J 8 bases; bases outside gene matches: 14. The CDR3 is 16 residues long. Germline V CDR1 and CDR2: GTSNPN, SVGIG (reference sequence).

J is TRBJ1-2 and V is TRBV6-2 or TRBV6-3; D not certain. With 2 bases removed from V and 8 bases from J, the gap between germline ends came to 6 bases. CDR1 is MNHEY and CDR2 is SVGEGT in the germline V gene. The CDR3 is 11 amino acids. The CDR3 is CASSYGGGYTF. The DNA for the CDR3 is TGTGCCAGCAGTTACGGCGGCGGCTACACCTTC.

The V and J genes are TRBV28 and TRBJ1-5; D may be TRBD1 (5 bases). The CDR3 extends over 13 amino acids. From germline, CDR1 is MDHEN and CDR2 SYDVKM. Trimming stripped 4 bases from V and 6 bases from J, with 10 bases between. The CDR3 DNA follows: TGTGCCAGCAGTTCTTATGGGGCTCAGCCCCAGCATTTT. It specifies CASSSYGAQPQHF.

The chain is built from TRBV9 and TRBJ1-1; tentative D call: TRBD1 (6 bases). The V and J ends lost 4 bases and 2 bases respectively, with 12 bases between them. This CDR3 is 14 amino acids long. CDR1 and CDR2 from the germline V gene are SGDLS and YYNGEE. The CDR3 loop reads CASSRGTSNTEAFF. As DNA, the CDR3 is TGTGCCAGCAGCAGAGGGACATCTAACACTGAAGCTTTCTTT.

The J gene is TRBJ2-7, the V gene TRBV5-1; TRBD1 agrees at 7 bases. CDR1 SGHRS and CDR2 YFSETQ come from the germline V gene. The J segment lost 1 base and the V segment lost 5 bases, leaving 3 bases of the junction unmatched. The CDR3 is 13 residues long. CDR3 amino acids: CASSGTESYEQYF. The CDR3 nucleotides are TGCGCCAGCAGTGGGACAGAATCCTACGAGCAGTACTTC.

This chain links TRBV21-1 with TRBJ1-2. TRBV21-1 has pseudogene status. CDR3 size: 15 residues. CDR3 amino acids: CASSKSHRPRGGYTF. The CDR3 nucleotides read TGTGCCAGCAGCAAATCCCACCGCCCCCGGGGTGGCTACACCTTC.

The chain has TRBV30 and TRBJ2-1; 8 bases are shared with TRBD2. The CDR3 is 13 residues long. Germline V lookup: CDR1 GTSNPN, CDR2 SVGIG (reference sequence). Germline trimming cut 5 bases from V and 0 bases from J; bases unmatched to any gene: 0. Here the CDR3 reads CAWAGGSYNEQFF. The CDR3 region has the DNA TGTGCCTGGGCGGGGGGCTCCTACAATGAGCAGTTCTTC. The full variable domain, rest sourced from reference TRBV30 and TRBJ2-1, is SQTIHQWPATLVQPVGSPLSLECTVEGTSNPNLYWYRQAAGRGLQLLFYSVGIGQISSEVPQNLSASRPQDRQFILSSKKLLLSDSGFYLCAWAGGSYNEQFFGPGTRLTVL.

J is TRBJ2-1 and V is TRBV5-4; a weak D match, TRBD1 (5 bases). This CDR3 has 13 amino acids. The germline V gene encodes CDR1 SGHNT and CDR2 YYREEE (reference sequence). Trimming removed 4 bases from V and 5 bases from J, with 10 bases in between. The CDR3 region has the DNA TGTGCCAGCAGCCCTGACAGCGACAATGAGCAGTTCTTC. Residues: CASSPDSDNEQFF.

This rearrangement joins TRBV6-5 to TRBJ2-5, with D perhaps TRBD2 (6 bases). The V gene's germline CDR1 is MNHEY and CDR2 SVGAGI. Deletions cut 4 bases from V and 5 bases from J, with 8 bases between. The CDR3 extends over 12 amino acids. CDR3 nucleotide sequence: TGTGCCAGCAGTTTTGGGGGGGAGACCCAGTACTTC. As protein: CASSFGGETQYF.

J is TRBJ2-5 and V is TRBV19; D is possibly TRBD2 (5 bases). CDR3 length: 15 amino acids. V was shortened by 4 bases and J by 2 bases, with 14 bases between the two germline ends. Germline V gives CDR1 LNHDA, CDR2 SQIVND (reference sequence). The CDR3 DNA follows: TGTGCCAGTAGTACCCGAGGTGGCGGGCAAGAGACCCAGTACTTC. It codes for CASSTRGGGQETQYF. Looking up the rest from reference TRBV19 and TRBJ2-5 gives the full variable domain: DGGITQSPKYLFRKEGQNVTLSCEQNLNHDAMYWYRQDPGQGLRLIYYSQIVNDFQKGDIAEGYSVSREKKESFPLTVTSAQKNPTAFYLCASSTRGGGQETQYFGPGTRLLVL.

This clone was observed a single time. The chain has TRBV5-4 and TRBJ2-7; 10 bases agree with TRBD2. J gave up 0 bases and V 2 bases, and 5 bases lay outside the gene matches. Germline assignment: CDR1 SGHNT and CDR2 YYREEE (reference sequence). The CDR3 spans 16 residues. In DNA form, the CDR3 reads TGTGCCAGCAGCTTACCCGGGACTAGCGCCTCCTACGAGCAGTACTTC. Translation gives CASSLPGTSASYEQYF.

CDR3 loop: CAISESQIYEQYF. The DNA for the CDR3 is TGTGCCATCAGTGAATCACAGATCTACGAGCAGTACTTC. V is TRBV10-3 and J is TRBJ2-7; D not certain. V gave up 3 bases and J gave up 3 bases, with 9 bases separating them. The CDR3 is 13 amino acids. The germline V gene encodes CDR1 ENHRY and CDR2 SYGVKD.

The chain is built from TRBV6-2 or TRBV6-3 and TRBJ1-5; TRBD1 matches at 7 bases. The CDR3 covers 17 residues. The V segment lost 4 bases and the J segment 3 bases; nucleotides outside the gene matches: 12. Germline V CDR1 and CDR2: MNHEY, SVGEGT. The CDR3 is CASSLIRGKGLNQPQHF. CDR3 in DNA: TGTGCCAGCAGTTTAATCAGGGGGAAGGGGCTCAATCAGCCCCAGCATTTT.

This clone was seen only a few times. J is TRBJ1-5 and V is TRBV30; tentatively, D is TRBD1 (6 bases). Trimming removed 2 bases at V and 6 bases at J, with 11 bases between. CDR1 is GTSNPN, CDR2 SVGIG, per germline (reference sequence). The CDR3 length is 13 residues. The CDR3 nucleotides read TGTGCCTGGAGTTCTACAGGGAGTCAGCCCCAGCATTTT. Protein product: CAWSSTGSQPQHF.

The gene calls are TRBV24-1 and TRBJ2-3, with 8 bases matching TRBD2. CDR1 is KGHDR, CDR2 SFDVKD, per germline. J lost 5 bases, V lost 9 bases, and 15 bases had no gene match. CDR3 size: 16 residues. CDR3 amino acids: CATSRGSGGLGDTQYF. The CDR3 DNA reads as TGTGCCACCTCGAGAGGGAGCGGGGGACTTGGAGATACGCAGTATTTT.